The 14 T cell receptor beta chains listed next were all sequenced from one sample in a study of response to subunit inactivated influenza vaccine. TCRdb analysed the RT-PCR reads with MiXCR anew, one entry per CDR3 protein. In the table there are hundreds of thousands of distinct CDR3 sequences, roughly 12% of which are singletons. The sequencing used PBMCs from blood, collected on the day of vaccination. Receptors were obtained from a man aged 45-65 years who received an inactivated influenza vaccine.

The rearrangement joins TRBV20-1 to TRBJ2-7; 10 bases match TRBD2. J lost 3 bases, V lost 5 bases, and 16 bases had no gene match. From germline, CDR1 is DFQATT and CDR2 SNEGSKA (reference sequence). The CDR3 runs 17 residues. The CDR3 spells CSAGLAGAMLGIYEQYF. The CDR3 bases are TGCAGTGCTGGGCTAGCGGGGGCCATGTTGGGAATCTACGAGCAGTACTTC.

This clonotype was picked up a small number of times. This chain joins TRBV5-1 and TRBJ2-1, with TRBD2 matching 8 bases. Losses at the gene ends were 3 bases for V and 0 bases for J; bases not matched to a gene: 8. The V gene's germline CDR1 is SGHRS and CDR2 YFSETQ. The CDR3 sequence is 17 residues long. CDR3 DNA: TGCGCCAGCAGCTGGACGACTAGCGTGATCTCCTACAATGAGCAGTTCTTC. This translates into CASSWTTSVISYNEQFF. Looking up the rest from reference TRBV5-1 and TRBJ2-1 gives the full variable domain: KAGVTQTPRYLIKTRGQQVTLSCSPISGHRSVSWYQQTPGQGLQFLFEYFSETQRNKGNFPGRFSGRQFSNSRSEMNVSTLELGDSALYLCASSWTTSVISYNEQFFGPGTRLTVL.

The chain uses TRBV4-3 and TRBJ1-2; 8 bases fit TRBD1. CDR1 is LGHNA, CDR2 YSLEER, per germline. V shed 4 bases, J shed 8 bases, and the junction held 9 bases outside the gene matches. The CDR3 spans 14 residues. The CDR3 is CASSPDRGTFGYTF. DNA for the CDR3: TGCGCCAGCAGCCCCGACAGGGGAACGTTCGGCTACACCTTC.

A few counts support this clonotype. The chain combines TRBV7-2 with TRBJ2-1; 11 bases are a match to TRBD2. From germline, CDR1 is SGHTA and CDR2 FQGNSA. Germline trimming cut 2 bases from V and 9 bases from J; bases unmatched to any gene: 3. The CDR3 runs 14 residues. DNA for the CDR3: TGTGCCAGCAGCTTAAAGGGACTAGCGGTTGAGCAGTTCTTC. It specifies CASSLKGLAVEQFF.

This rearrangement joins TRBV30 to TRBJ2-5; D unresolved. The CDR3 loop spans 12 amino acids. V was clipped by 3 bases and J by 4 bases, with 9 bases between them. Germline V gene data show CDR1 as GTSNPN and CDR2 as SVGIG (reference sequence). As DNA, the CDR3 is TGTGCCTGGAGATCGGGTAGAGAGACCCAGTACTTC. Protein sequence: CAWRSGRETQYF.

The CDR3 region is CSARSYTEGNTEAFF. CDR3 DNA: TGCAGTGCTAGAAGTTATACAGAGGGGAACACTGAAGCTTTCTTT. This rearrangement joins TRBV20-1 to TRBJ1-1; D is ambiguous. The CDR3 runs to 15 residues. Germline lookup yields CDR1 DFQATT and CDR2 SNEGSKA (reference sequence). Between the trimmed V and J ends, which lost 2 bases and 1 base, there was a span of 14 bases.

The chain links TRBV6-1 to TRBJ1-1; D gene ambiguous. The CDR3 is 17 residues long. Germline-derived CDR1 and CDR2 are MNHNS and SASEGT. The ends were cut back, 1 base at V and 1 base at J, with 16 bases in the middle. The CDR3 DNA reads as TGTGCCAGCAGTGAAGGGGAGGGAAGGCGGACGAACACTGAAGCTTTCTTT. Translation gives CASSEGEGRRTNTEAFF.

This clonotype occurred many times. This chain uses TRBV4-2 with TRBJ2-3; D remains unclear. Germline CDR1 and CDR2: LGHNA and YNFKEQ. This CDR3 has 12 amino acids. Trimming took 2 bases from V and 6 from J, leaving 6 bases between them. The CDR3 spells CASSQLVDTQYF. Written as DNA, the CDR3 is TGTGCCAGCAGCCAATTAGTGGATACGCAGTATTTT.

This clonotype has a handful of counts. This chain links TRBV6-5 with TRBJ2-3; D remains unclear. This CDR3 spans 14 amino acids. The V gene lost 4 bases and the J gene lost 5 bases, with 13 bases spanning the gap. Germline V CDR1 and CDR2: MNHEY, SVGAGI. CDR3 sequence (DNA): TGTGCCAGCAGTTTGCCTGATCCTAAAGATACGCAGTATTTT. It encodes CASSLPDPKDTQYF.

This sequence joins TRBV11-1 and TRBJ2-7; 11 bases match TRBD2. The CDR3 runs to 19 residues. From germline, CDR1 is SGHAT and CDR2 FQDESV (reference sequence). With 2 bases clipped from V and 0 bases from J, the junction kept 12 bases outside the gene matches. CDR3 in amino acids: CASSLYYTSGSLSSYEQYF. The CDR3, as DNA: TGTGCCAGCAGCTTATATTACACTAGCGGGAGCCTTAGCTCCTACGAGCAGTACTTC.

In this sample, this clonotype turned up a few times. The chain combines TRBV24-1 with TRBJ2-5; 8 bases agree with TRBD2. Per germline, CDR1 KGHDR and CDR2 SFDVKD. CDR3 length: 16 amino acids. Trimming took 9 bases from V and 4 from J; bases not matched to a gene: 15. The CDR3 protein is CATPSGSGLRGETQYF. The CDR3 nucleotides are TGTGCCACCCCCAGCGGGAGTGGGTTGCGGGGAGAGACCCAGTACTTC.

This clonotype showed up just a few times. The chain uses TRBV5-1 and TRBJ2-3; 16 bases agree with TRBD2. CDR1 and CDR2 (germline): SGHRS, YFSETQ. There are 17 residues in the CDR3. Trimming at V came to 4 bases and at J to 3 bases, leaving 5 bases not matched to a gene. CDR3 residues: CASSEGLAGGYTDTQYF. For the CDR3, the DNA is TGCGCCAGCAGCGAGGGACTAGCGGGAGGGTATACAGATACGCAGTATTTT.

At least ten counts were recorded for this clonotype. CDR3 loop: CASSPYNQPQHF. Written as DNA, the CDR3 is TGTGCCAGCAGTCCGTACAATCAGCCCCAGCATTTT. V usage is TRBV27 and J usage is TRBJ1-5; the D is unclear. There are 12 residues in the CDR3. Germline assignment: CDR1 MNHEY and CDR2 SMNVEV (reference sequence). V lost 5 bases and J 3 bases, leaving 5 bases between the germline ends.

The CDR3 reads CASSLLFPSGTTYEQYF. In nucleotides, the CDR3 is TGTGCCAGCAGTTTATTATTTCCGAGCGGGACAACCTACGAGCAGTACTTC. This chain links TRBV27 with TRBJ2-7; D may be TRBD2 (7 bases). In germline, CDR1 is MNHEY, CDR2 SMNVEV (reference sequence). This CDR3 region has 17 residues. V was shortened by 1 base and J by 2 bases, with 18 bases between the two germline ends.